This TCR beta chain comes out of a study of T cells in Graves' hyperthyroidism and ophthalmopathy. Amplified TCR beta CDR3 regions derived from RNA transcripts. Researchers ran a first-round RT-PCR on the TCR CDR3 using the HTBI primer set. TCRdb re-called the multiplex PCR reads with MiXCR, one entry per CDR3 protein. The sample records some 570,000 distinct CDR3 sequences, roughly 17% being singletons. This clonotype was seen many times. As yet, its antigen is unknown. Fresh peripheral blood, 9.5 to 10 ml of it, supplied the PBMCs. CDR1 DFQATT and CDR2 SNEGSKA come from the germline V gene (reference sequence). Trimming cost V 2 bases and J 4 bases, with 18 bases left between them. There are 16 residues in the CDR3. The study, taken as a whole, reports: Blood samples included most of the expanded thyroid clonotypes exceeding 0.001.

The chain carries TRBV20-1 and TRBJ2-1; tentatively, D is TRBD2 (6 bases). The sample taken for sequencing was blood. The sequence came from a woman between 18 and 30 years old with Graves' ophthalmopathy. The CDR3 nucleotides read TGCAGTGCTAGACTTCCCTCGGGAGTACCGTACAATGAGCAGTTCTTC. As protein: CSARLPSGVPYNEQFF.